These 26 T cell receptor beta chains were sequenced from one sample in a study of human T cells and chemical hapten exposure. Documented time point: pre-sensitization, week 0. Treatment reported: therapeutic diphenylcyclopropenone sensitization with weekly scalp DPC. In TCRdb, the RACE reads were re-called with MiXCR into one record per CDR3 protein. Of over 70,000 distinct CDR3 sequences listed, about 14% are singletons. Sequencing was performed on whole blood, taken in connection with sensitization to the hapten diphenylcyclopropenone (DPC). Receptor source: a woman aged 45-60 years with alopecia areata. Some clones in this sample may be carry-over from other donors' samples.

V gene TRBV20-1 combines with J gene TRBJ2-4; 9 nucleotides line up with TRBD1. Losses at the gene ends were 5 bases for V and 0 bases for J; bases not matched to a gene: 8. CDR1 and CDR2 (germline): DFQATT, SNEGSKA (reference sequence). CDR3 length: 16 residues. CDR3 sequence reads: CSAPDRGGSAKNIQYF. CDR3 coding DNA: TGCAGTGCTCCGGACAGGGGAGGATCAGCCAAAAACATTCAGTACTTC.

The CDR3 DNA follows: TGTGCTTTAGACAGGGGAAGGGGAAACACTGAAGCTTTCTTT. Its translation is CALDRGRGNTEAFF. The rearrangement joins TRBV12-5 to TRBJ1-1, with TRBD1 matching 8 bases. The CDR3 loop spans 14 amino acids. CDR1 is LGHNT, CDR2 FRNRAP, per germline. With 11 bases clipped from V and 2 bases from J, the junction kept 10 bases outside the gene matches.

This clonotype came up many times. The CDR3 spells CASAQGGFGYTF. The CDR3 region has the DNA TGTGCCAGCGCTCAAGGCGGGTTTGGCTACACCTTC. This chain joins TRBV9 and TRBJ1-2; D uncertain. Germline CDR1 reads SGDLS; CDR2 reads YYNGEE. This CDR3 is 12 amino acids long. Trimming left V 7 bases short and J 7 bases short, with 14 bases between.

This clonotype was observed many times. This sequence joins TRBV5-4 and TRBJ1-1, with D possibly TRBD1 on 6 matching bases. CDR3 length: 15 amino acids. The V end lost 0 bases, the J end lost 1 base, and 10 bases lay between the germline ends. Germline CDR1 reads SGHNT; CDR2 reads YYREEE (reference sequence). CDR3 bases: TGTGCCAGCAGCTTGGATTTGGGACAGAACACTGAAGCTTTCTTT. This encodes CASSLDLGQNTEAFF.

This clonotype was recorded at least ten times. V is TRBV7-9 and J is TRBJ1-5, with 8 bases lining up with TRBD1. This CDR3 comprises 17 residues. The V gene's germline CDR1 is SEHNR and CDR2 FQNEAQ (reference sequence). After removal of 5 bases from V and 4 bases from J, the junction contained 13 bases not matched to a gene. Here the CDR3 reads CASSQDGQGLLNQPQHF. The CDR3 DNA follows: TGTGCCAGCAGCCAGGACGGACAGGGCCTCCTTAATCAGCCCCAGCATTTT.

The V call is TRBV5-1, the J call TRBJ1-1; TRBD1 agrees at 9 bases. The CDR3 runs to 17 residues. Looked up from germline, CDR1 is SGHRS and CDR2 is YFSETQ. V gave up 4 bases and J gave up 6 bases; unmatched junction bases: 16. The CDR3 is CASSPKLPGQGVAEAFF. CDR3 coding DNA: TGCGCCAGCAGCCCCAAACTACCGGGACAGGGTGTCGCTGAAGCTTTCTTT.

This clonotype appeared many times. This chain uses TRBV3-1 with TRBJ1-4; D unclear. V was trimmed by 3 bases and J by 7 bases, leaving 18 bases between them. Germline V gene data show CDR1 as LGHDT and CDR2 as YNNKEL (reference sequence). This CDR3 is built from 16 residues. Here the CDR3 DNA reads TGTGCCAGCAGCCACAGAATCGGGTCTTTAGGTGAAAAACTGTTTTTT. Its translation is CASSHRIGSLGEKLFF.

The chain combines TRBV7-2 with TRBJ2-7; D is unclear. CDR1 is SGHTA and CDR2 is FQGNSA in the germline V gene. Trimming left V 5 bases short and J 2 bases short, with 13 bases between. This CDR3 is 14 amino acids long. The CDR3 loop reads CASSPTLSPYEQYF. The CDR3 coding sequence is TGTGCCAGCAGCCCCACACTGAGCCCCTACGAGCAGTACTTC.

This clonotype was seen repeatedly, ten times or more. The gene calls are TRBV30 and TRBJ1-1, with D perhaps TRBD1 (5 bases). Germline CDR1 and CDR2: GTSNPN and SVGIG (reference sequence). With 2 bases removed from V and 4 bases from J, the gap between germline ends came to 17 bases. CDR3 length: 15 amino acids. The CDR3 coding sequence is TGTGCCTGGAGTCTTCACCTCCCGGGGGGCACTGAAGCTTTCTTT. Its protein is CAWSLHLPGGTEAFF. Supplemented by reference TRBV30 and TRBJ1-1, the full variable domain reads SQTIHQWPATLVQPVGSPLSLECTVEGTSNPNLYWYRQAAGRGLQLLFYSVGIGQISSEVPQNLSASRPQDRQFILSSKKLLLSDSGFYLCAWSLHLPGGTEAFFGQGTRLTVV.

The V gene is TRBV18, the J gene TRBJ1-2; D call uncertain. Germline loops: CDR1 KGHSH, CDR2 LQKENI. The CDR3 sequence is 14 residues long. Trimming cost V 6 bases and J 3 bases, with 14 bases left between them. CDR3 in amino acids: CASSKADKDYGYTF. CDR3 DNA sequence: TGTGCCAGCTCGAAGGCAGATAAGGACTATGGCTACACCTTC.

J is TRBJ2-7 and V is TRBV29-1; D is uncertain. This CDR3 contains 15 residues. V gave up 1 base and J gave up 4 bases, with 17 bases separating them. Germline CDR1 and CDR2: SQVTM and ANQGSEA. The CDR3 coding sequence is TGCAGCGTTGAAGTTCGTAATGTTGAGGAGTACGAGCAGTACTTC. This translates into CSVEVRNVEEYEQYF.

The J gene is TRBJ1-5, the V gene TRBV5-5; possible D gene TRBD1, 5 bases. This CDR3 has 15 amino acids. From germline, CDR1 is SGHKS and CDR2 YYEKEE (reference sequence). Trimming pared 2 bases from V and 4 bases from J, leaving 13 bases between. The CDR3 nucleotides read TGTGCCAGCAGCTTAAGTCAGGGTCGTAATCAGCCCCAGCATTTT. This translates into CASSLSQGRNQPQHF.

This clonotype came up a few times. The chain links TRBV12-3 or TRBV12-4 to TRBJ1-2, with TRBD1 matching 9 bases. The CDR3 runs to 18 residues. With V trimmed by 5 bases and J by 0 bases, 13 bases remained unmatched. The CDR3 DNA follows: TGTGCCAGCAGTCTAACGATTGTCCGGGACAGGGCTAACTATGGCTACACCTTC. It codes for CASSLTIVRDRANYGYTF.

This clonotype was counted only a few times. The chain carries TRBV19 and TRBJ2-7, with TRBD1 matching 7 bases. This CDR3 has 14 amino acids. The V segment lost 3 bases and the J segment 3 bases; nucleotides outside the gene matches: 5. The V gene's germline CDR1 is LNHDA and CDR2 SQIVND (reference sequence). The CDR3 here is CASSIGTANYEQYF. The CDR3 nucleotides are TGTGCCAGTAGTATCGGGACAGCAAACTACGAGCAGTACTTC.

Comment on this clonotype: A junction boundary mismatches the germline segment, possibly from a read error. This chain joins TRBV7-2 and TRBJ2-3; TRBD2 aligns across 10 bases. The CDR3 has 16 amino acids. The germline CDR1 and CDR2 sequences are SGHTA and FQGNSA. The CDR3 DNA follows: TGTGCCAGCAGTTTAGCACTAGCGGGAAACACAGATACGCAGTATTTT. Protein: CASSLALAGNTDTQYF. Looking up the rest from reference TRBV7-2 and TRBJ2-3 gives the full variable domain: GAGVSQSPSNKVTEKGKDVELRCDPISGHTALYWYRQSLGQGLEFLIYFQGNSAPDKSGLPSDRFSAERTGGSVSTLTIQRTQQEDSAVYLCASSLALAGNTDTQYFGPGTRLTVL.

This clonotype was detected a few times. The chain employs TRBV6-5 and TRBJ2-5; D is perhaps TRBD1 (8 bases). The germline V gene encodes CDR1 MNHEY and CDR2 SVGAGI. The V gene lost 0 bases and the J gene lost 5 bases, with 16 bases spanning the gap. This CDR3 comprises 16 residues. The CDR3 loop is CASSYSPGQGGETQYF. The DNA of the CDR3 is TGTGCCAGCAGTTACTCTCCAGGACAGGGAGGGGAGACCCAGTACTTC.

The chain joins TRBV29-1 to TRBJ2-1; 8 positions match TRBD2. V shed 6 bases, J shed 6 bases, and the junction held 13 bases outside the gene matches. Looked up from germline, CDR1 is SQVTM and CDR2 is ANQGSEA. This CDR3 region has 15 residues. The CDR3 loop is CSVDAGGLNLNEQFF. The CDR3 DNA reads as TGCAGCGTCGATGCGGGGGGACTAAACCTCAATGAGCAGTTCTTC.

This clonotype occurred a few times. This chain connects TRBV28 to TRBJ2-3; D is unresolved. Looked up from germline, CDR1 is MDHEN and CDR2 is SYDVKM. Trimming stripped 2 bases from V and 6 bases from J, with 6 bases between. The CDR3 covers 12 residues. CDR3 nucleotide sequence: TGTGCCAGCAGTTTAATGGTTGATACGCAGTATTTT. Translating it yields CASSLMVDTQYF.

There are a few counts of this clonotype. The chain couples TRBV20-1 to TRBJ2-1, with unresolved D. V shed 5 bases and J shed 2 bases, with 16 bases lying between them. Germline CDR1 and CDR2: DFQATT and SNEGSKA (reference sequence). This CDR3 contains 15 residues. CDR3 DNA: TGCAGTGCTGGGTCCTCGGGTGACCCCTACAATGAGCAGTTCTTC. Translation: CSAGSSGDPYNEQFF.

In nucleotides, the CDR3 is TGTGCCTGGAGTGTATCGGGGGTTGAGCAGTTCTTC. Translating it yields CAWSVSGVEQFF. The rearrangement joins TRBV30 to TRBJ2-1; D may be TRBD2 (6 bases). Germline CDR1 reads GTSNPN; CDR2 reads SVGIG (reference sequence). V was cut by 0 bases and J by 9 bases, with 9 bases left in between. This CDR3 is built from 12 residues.

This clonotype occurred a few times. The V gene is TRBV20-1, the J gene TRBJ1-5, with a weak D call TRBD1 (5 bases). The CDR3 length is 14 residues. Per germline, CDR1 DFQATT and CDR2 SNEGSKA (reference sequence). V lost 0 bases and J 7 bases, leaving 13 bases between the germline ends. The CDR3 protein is CSARDGSGGQPQHF. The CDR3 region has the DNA TGCAGTGCTAGAGATGGCTCCGGGGGGCAGCCCCAGCATTTT.

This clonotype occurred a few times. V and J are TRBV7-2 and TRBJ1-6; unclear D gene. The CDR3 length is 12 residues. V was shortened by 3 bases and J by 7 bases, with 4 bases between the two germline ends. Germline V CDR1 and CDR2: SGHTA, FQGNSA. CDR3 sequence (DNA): TGTGCCAGCAGCTTCTCAAATTCACCCCTCCACTTT. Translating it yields CASSFSNSPLHF.

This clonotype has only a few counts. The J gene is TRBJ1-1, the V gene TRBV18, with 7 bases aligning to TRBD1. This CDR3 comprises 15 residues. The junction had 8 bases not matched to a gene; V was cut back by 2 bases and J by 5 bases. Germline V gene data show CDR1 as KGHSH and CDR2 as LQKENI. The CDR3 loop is CASSPSRGRGTEAFF. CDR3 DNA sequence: TGTGCCAGCTCACCATCTAGGGGGCGAGGAACTGAAGCTTTCTTT.

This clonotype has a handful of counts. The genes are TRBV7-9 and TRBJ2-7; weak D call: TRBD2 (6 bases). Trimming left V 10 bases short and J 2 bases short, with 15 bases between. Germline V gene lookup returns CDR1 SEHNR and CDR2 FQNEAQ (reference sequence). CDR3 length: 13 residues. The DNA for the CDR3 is TGTGCCATCCTTGTTAGCGGTGCCTACGAGCAGTACTTC. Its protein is CAILVSGAYEQYF.

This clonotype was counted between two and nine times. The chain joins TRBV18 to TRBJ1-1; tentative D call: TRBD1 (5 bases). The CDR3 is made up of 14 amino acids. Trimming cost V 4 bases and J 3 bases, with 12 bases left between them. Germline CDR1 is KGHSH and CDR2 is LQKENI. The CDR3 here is CASSRDHADTEAFF. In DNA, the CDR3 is TGTGCCAGCTCACGGGACCATGCGGACACTGAAGCTTTCTTT.

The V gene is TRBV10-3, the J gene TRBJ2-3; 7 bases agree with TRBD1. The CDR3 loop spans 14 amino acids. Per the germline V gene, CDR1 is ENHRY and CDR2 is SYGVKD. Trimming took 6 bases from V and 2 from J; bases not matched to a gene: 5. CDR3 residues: CAIRGTEYTDTQYF. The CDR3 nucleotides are TGTGCCATCAGAGGGACAGAGTACACAGATACGCAGTATTTT.